Following are 10 T cell receptor beta chains from one sample sequenced in a study of post-analysis software for immune sequencing data. Study-level results: There were four or five TRBV segments more frequent in patients than controls, and TRBV5-6, TRBV5-1 and TRBV20-1 were among them.

Their antigens are not known. Incorporated into the TCR beta cDNA libraries were unique molecular identifiers, which served to reduce PCR and sequencing biases. MiXCR was run by TCRdb on the PCR reads, yielding one entry per CDR3 protein. The sample includes about half a million distinct CDR3 sequences, around a third of them seen just once. What was sequenced was blood. These receptors were taken from a girl aged 2 to 17 with multiple sclerosis.

The V gene is TRBV5-1, the J gene TRBJ1-1, with 7 bases identical to TRBD1. V was clipped by 2 bases and J by 7 bases; unmatched bases: 8. Germline V gene data show CDR1 as SGHRS and CDR2 as YFSETQ. This CDR3 has 14 amino acids. CDR3 coding DNA: TGCGCCAGCAGCTTCTTAGACAGGGAGATTGAAGCTTTCTTT. Translated: CASSFLDREIEAFF. The variable domain in full, completed from reference TRBV5-1 and TRBJ1-1, reads KAGVTQTPRYLIKTRGQQVTLSCSPISGHRSVSWYQQTPGQGLQFLFEYFSETQRNKGNFPGRFSGRQFSNSRSEMNVSTLELGDSALYLCASSFLDREIEAFFGQGTRLTVV.

This clonotype has more than one count but fewer than ten. The chain joins TRBV5-1 to TRBJ1-4; 10 bases are a match to TRBD1. The CDR3 extends over 18 amino acids. CDR1 is SGHRS, CDR2 YFSETQ, per germline. The V segment lost 2 bases and the J segment 8 bases; nucleotides outside the gene matches: 15. The CDR3 region has the DNA TGCGCCAGCAGCTTAACCGACAGGGGGCGGACGGCTCGGGAAAAACTGTTTTTT. The encoded protein is CASSLTDRGRTAREKLFF.

This clonotype was counted ten times or more. The rearrangement joins TRBV12-3 or TRBV12-4 to TRBJ2-3; 8 positions agree with TRBD2. The CDR3 runs 13 residues. With V trimmed by 6 bases and J by 1 base, 0 bases remained unmatched. In DNA, the CDR3 is TGTGCCAGCAGAGCGGGGGGCACAGATACGCAGTATTTT. This encodes CASRAGGTDTQYF.

The rearrangement uses TRBV20-1 and TRBJ2-1, with TRBD2 matching 10 bases. Trimming at V came to 1 base and at J to 4 bases, leaving 10 bases not matched to a gene. Germline V lookup: CDR1 DFQATT, CDR2 SNEGSKA (reference sequence). This CDR3 has 17 amino acids. The CDR3, as DNA: TGCAGTGCTAGAGCAGCTAGCGGGGGCCTTCCATACAATGAGCAGTTCTTC. Amino acid sequence: CSARAASGGLPYNEQFF.

The chain joins TRBV6-2 or TRBV6-3 to TRBJ1-1; D is uncertain. V lost 7 bases, J lost 0 bases, and 12 bases lay in between. The germline V gene has CDR1 MNHEY and CDR2 SVGEGT. The CDR3 is 14 amino acids. CDR3 nucleotide sequence: TGTGCCAGCATCGACCCCCCTATGAACACTGAAGCTTTCTTT. Encoded protein: CASIDPPMNTEAFF.

The CDR3 sequence: CASSLWRGTGANVLTF. The CDR3 DNA is TGTGCCAGCAGTTTATGGCGGGGGACTGGGGCCAACGTCCTGACTTTC. This chain links TRBV12-3 or TRBV12-4 with TRBJ2-6; TRBD2 aligns across 7 bases. This CDR3 is built from 16 residues. The V segment lost 2 bases and the J segment 2 bases; nucleotides outside the gene matches: 3.

Only a few counts were recorded for this clonotype. J is TRBJ1-4 and V is TRBV29-1; maybe TRBD1 (5 bases). With 1 base removed from V and 5 bases from J, the gap between germline ends came to 14 bases. The CDR3 runs 15 residues. Germline CDR1 SQVTM, CDR2 ANQGSEA. Here the CDR3 reads CSVEGGRGSNEKLFF. The CDR3 DNA reads TGCAGCGTTGAAGGGGGTAGGGGCTCAAATGAAAAACTGTTTTTT.

V is TRBV10-3 and J is TRBJ1-5; D gene uncertain. CDR1 is ENHRY and CDR2 is SYGVKD in the germline V gene. This CDR3 region has 15 residues. The V end lost 3 bases, the J end lost 0 bases, and 9 bases lay between the germline ends. CDR3 DNA: TGTGCCATCAGTGAAGGACTCTATAGCAATCAGCCCCAGCATTTT. This codes for CAISEGLYSNQPQHF.

This clonotype was found a few times. V is TRBV7-6 and J is TRBJ2-5; D possibly corresponds to TRBD1 (6 bases). The CDR3 contains 14 residues. The germline V and J ends were trimmed by 2 bases and 4 bases, with 11 bases remaining between them. CDR1 is SGHVS, CDR2 FNYEAQ, per germline. CDR3 region: CASSLISRGETQYF. In DNA, the CDR3 is TGTGCCAGCAGCTTAATTTCCAGGGGAGAGACCCAGTACTTC.

This chain joins TRBV9 and TRBJ2-2; D gene ambiguous. CDR1 and CDR2 (germline): SGDLS, YYNGEE. V lost 3 bases and J lost 6, with 12 bases in between. CDR3 size: 14 residues. The CDR3 DNA reads TGTGCCAGCAGCGACGAAGTGGATGCCGGGGAGCTGTTTTTT. Its protein product is CASSDEVDAGELFF.